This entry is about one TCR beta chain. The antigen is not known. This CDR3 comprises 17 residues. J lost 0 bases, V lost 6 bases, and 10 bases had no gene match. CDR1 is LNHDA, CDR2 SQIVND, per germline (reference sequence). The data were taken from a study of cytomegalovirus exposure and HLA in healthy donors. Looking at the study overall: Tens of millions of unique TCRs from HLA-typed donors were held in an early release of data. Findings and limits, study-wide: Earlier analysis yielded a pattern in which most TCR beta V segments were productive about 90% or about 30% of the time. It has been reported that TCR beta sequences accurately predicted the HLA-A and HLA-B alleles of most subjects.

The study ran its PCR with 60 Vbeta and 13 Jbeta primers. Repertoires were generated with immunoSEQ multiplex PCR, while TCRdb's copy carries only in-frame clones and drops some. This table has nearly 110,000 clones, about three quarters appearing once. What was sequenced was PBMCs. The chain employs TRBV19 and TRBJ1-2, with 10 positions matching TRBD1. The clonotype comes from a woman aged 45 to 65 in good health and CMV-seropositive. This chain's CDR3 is CASSYRDRGYSNYGYTF. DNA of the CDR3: TGTGCCAGTAGCTACCGGGACAGGGGATATTCTAACTATGGCTACACCTTC.